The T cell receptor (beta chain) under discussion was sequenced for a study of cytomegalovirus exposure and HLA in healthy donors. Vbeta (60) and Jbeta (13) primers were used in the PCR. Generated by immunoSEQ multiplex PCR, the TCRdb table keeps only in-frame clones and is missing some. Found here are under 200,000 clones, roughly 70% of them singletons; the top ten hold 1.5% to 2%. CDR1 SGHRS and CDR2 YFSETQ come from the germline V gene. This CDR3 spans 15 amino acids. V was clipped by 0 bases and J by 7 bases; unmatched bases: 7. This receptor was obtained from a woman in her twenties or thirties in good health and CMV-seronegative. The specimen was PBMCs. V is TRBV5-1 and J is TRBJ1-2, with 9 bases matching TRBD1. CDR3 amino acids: CASSLGTGELSGYTF. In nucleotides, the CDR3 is TGCGCCAGCAGCTTGGGGACAGGGGAGTTATCTGGCTACACCTTC.